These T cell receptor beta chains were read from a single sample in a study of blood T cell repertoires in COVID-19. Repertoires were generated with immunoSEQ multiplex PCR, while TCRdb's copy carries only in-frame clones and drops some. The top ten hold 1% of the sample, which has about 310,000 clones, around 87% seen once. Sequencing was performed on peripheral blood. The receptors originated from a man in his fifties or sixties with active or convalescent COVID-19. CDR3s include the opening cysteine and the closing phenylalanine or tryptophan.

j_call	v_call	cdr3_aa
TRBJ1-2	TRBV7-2	CASSPPGNHYGYTF
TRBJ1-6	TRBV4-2	CASSVDRENNSPLHF
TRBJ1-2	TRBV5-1	CASSLSLSGGYTF
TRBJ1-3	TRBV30	CAWTGSDTIYF
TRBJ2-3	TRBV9	CASSVAGGLWTDTQYF
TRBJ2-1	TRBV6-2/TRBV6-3	CASSFRGGAYNEQFF
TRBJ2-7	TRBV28	CASSLRDSRFAYEQYF
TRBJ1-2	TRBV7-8	CASSFNNYGYTF
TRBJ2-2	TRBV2	CASSADRTLGGELFF
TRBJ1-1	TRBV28	CASKQFDRDTEAFF
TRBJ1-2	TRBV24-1	CATSDSWGEDGYTF
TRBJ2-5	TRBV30	CAWSRLAGGQETQYF
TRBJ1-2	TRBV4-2	CASSQVGGEYGYTF
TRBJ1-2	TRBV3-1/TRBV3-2	CASSQFQGNYGYTF
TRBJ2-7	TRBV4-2	CASSPKDGGPSYEQYF
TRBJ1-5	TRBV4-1	CASSQVGLNQPQHF
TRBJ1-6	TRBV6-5	CASSSSTGTGGSPLHF
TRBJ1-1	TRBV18	CASSPPGQGGAFF
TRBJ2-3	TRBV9	CASSVGLGSPDTQYF
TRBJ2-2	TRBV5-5	CASSPGGRMNTGELFF
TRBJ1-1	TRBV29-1	CSVEAVDTEAFF